This is a list of T cell receptor beta chains from one sample in a study of T cell responses to AZD1222 COVID-19 vaccine. The method was immunoSEQ multiplex PCR; TCRdb's version includes in-frame clones alone and lacks a portion of them. The repertoire holds approximately 70,000 clones, roughly 88% seen once, with about a tenth in the top ten. Sequences were derived from peripheral blood, sampled 28 days after the second dose of the MenACWY control vaccine. The receptors stem from an adult who received the MenACWY meningococcal vaccine as a control. CDR3s include the opening cysteine and the closing phenylalanine or tryptophan.

TRBV27	16	CASSTIPSSYNSPLHF
TRBV6-1	13	CASSDFGTDTQYF
TRBV5-3	15	CARSLDAGPNQPQHF
TRBV7-2	14	CASSSLPTGYEQYF
TRBV6-2/TRBV6-3	17	CASSPGTRSYSGNTIYF
TRBV7-9	15	CASSPGQGAVYGYTF
TRBV7-2	14	CASSFGTGNYGYTF
TRBV5-4	13	CASSLEPAGGYTF
TRBV5-6	14	CASSLQSNTGELFF
TRBV9	15	CASSVGTGGLYEQYF
TRBV16	16	CASSPLRQGGPLEQYF
TRBV5-5	12	CASSSRDYEQYF
TRBV19	12	CASSTLQGSYTF
TRBV9	16	CASSVGGSGYYNEQFF
TRBV30	14	CAWSERTSLKRAFF
TRBV2	16	CASSDGMGGYGNTIYF
TRBV30	15	CAWSVDTKMNTEAFF
TRBV29-1	14	CSVRTGGNNQPQHF
TRBV4-3	15	CAPSRVGESNYGYTF
TRBV4-2	13	CASSQGVGNTIYF
TRBV7-6	16	CASSLGGRANTGELFF
TRBV5-6	17	CASSLRGGSTTNEKLFF
TRBV12-3/TRBV12-4	13	CASRHRSRDTQYF
TRBV5-1	14	CASSLEGGNQPQHF
TRBV15	17	CATSRDIGGGFTGELFF
TRBV27	14	CASSTTGGNYGYTF
TRBV25-1	11	CASSVYDGYTF
TRBV2	15	CASTPAPLTYNEQFF
TRBV29-1	16	CSVERGTGTPLDTQYF